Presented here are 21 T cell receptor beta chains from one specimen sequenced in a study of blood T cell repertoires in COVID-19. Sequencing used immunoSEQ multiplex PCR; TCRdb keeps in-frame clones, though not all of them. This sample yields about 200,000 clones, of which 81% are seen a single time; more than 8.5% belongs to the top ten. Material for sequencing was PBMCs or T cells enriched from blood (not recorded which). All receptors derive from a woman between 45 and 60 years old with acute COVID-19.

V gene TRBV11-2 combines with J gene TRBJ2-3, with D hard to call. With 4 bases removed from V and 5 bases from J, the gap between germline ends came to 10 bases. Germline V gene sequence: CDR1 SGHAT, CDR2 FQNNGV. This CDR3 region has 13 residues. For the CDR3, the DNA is TGTGCCAGCAGCTCTACCCCCCTAGATACGCAGTATTTT. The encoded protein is CASSSTPLDTQYF.

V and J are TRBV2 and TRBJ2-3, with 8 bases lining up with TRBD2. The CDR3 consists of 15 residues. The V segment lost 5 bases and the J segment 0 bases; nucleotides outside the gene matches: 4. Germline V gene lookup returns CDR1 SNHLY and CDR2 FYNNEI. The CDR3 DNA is TGTGCCAGCAGTCTCAGCGGGGGTAGCACAGATACGCAGTATTTT. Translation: CASSLSGGSTDTQYF.

CDR3 nucleotide sequence: TGTGCCAGCAGCCAAGTCTGGGGACAGGGGGCGTCGGGATCTTACAATGAGCAGTTCTTC. Encoded protein: CASSQVWGQGASGSYNEQFF. The chain recombines TRBV3-1 (or the pseudogene TRBV3-2) with TRBJ2-1; 12 positions match TRBD1. Germline V gene lookup returns CDR1 LGHDT and CDR2 YNNKEL (reference sequence). The V segment lost 1 base and the J segment 4 bases; nucleotides outside the gene matches: 14. This CDR3 spans 20 amino acids.

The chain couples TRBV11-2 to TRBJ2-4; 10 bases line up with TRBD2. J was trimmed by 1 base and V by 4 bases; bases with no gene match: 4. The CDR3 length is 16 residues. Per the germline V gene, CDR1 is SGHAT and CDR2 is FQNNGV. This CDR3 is CASSWGTSAAKNIQYF. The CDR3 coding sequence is TGTGCCAGCAGCTGGGGGACTAGCGCGGCCAAAAACATTCAGTACTTC.

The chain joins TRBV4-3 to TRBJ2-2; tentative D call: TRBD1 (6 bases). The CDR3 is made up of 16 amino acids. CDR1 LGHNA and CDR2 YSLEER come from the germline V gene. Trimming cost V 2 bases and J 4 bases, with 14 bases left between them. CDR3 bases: TGCGCCAGCAGCCAAAGGGGGACACGGAGCACCGGGGAGCTGTTTTTT. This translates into CASSQRGTRSTGELFF.

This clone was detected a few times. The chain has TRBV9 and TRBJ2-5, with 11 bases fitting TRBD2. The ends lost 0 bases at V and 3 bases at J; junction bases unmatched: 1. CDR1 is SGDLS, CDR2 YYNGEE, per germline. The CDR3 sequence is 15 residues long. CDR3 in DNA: TGTGCCAGCAGCGTAGCGGGACTAGCGGAAGAGACCCAGTACTTC. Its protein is CASSVAGLAEETQYF.

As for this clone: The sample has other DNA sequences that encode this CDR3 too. DNA for the CDR3: TGCGCCAGCAGCTTGGGGACAGGGGGGGATACGCAGTATTTT. The encoded protein is CASSLGTGGDTQYF. The rearrangement joins TRBV5-1 to TRBJ2-3; 10 bases align to TRBD1. J lost 6 bases, V lost 0 bases, and 1 base had no gene match. CDR3 length: 14 residues. The germline V gene encodes CDR1 SGHRS and CDR2 YFSETQ.

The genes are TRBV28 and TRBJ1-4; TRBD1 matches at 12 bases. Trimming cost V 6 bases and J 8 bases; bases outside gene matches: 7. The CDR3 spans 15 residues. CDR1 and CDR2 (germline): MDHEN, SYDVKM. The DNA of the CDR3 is TGTGCCAGCAGGGAGCCGGGGACAGGGGGCGAAAAACTGTTTTTT. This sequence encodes CASREPGTGGEKLFF.

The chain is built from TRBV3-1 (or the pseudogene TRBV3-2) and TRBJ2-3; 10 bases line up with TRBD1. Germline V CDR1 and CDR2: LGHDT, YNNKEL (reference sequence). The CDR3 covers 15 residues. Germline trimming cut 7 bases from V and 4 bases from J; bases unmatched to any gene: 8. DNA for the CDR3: TGTGCCAGCAAACCGTGGGACAGGGGACCAGATACGCAGTATTTT. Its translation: CASKPWDRGPDTQYF.

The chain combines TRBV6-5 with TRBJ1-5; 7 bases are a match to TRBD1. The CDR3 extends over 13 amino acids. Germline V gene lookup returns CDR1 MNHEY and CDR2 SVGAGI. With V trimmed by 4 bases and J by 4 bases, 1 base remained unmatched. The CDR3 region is CASSWGQNQPQHF. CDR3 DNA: TGTGCCAGCAGTTGGGGACAGAATCAGCCCCAGCATTTT.

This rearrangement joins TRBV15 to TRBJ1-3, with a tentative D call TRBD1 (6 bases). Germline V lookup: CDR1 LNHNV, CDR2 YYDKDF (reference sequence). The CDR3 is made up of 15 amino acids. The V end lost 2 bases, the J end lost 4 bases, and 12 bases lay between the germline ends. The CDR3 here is CATSRNRVSGNTIYF. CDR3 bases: TGTGCCACCAGCAGAAACAGGGTCTCCGGAAACACCATATATTTT.

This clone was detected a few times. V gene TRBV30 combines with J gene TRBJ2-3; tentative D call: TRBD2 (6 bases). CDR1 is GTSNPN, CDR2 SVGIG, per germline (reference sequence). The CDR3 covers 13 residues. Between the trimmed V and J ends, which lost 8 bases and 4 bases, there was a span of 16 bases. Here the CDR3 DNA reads TGTGCCCTATACGGGGGATACTCAGATACGCAGTATTTT. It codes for CALYGGYSDTQYF.

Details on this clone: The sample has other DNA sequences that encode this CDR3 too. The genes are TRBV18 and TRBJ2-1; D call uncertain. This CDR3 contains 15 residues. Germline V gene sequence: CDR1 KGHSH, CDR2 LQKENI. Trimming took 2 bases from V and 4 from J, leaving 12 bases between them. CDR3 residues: CASSPSGGLYNEQFF. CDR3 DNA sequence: TGTGCCAGCTCACCATCAGGTGGGCTTTACAATGAGCAGTTCTTC.

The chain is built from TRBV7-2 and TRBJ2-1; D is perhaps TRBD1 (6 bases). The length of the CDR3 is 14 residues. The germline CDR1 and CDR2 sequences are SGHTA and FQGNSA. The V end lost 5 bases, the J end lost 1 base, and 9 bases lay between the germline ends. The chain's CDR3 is CASSRDRSYNEQFF. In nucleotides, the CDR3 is TGTGCCAGCAGCCGTGACAGGTCCTACAATGAGCAGTTCTTC.

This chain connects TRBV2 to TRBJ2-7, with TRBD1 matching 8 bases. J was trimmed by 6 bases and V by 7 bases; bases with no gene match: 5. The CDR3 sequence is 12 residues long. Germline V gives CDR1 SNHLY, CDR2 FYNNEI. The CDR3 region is CASMRQGLEQYF. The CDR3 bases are TGTGCCAGCATGCGACAGGGGCTCGAGCAGTACTTC.

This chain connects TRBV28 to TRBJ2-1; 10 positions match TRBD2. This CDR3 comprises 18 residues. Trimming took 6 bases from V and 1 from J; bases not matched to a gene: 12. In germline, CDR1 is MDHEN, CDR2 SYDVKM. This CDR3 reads CASSPFLASGSSYNEQFF. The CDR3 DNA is TGTGCCAGCAGCCCTTTTCTCGCTAGCGGGAGTTCCTACAATGAGCAGTTCTTC.

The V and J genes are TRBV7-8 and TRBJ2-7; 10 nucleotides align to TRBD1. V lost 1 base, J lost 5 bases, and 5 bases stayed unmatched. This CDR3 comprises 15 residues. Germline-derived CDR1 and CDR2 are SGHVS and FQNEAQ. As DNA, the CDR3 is TGTGCCAGCAGCTTAGGGGGACAGGGGATAAACGAGCAGTACTTC. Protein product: CASSLGGQGINEQYF.

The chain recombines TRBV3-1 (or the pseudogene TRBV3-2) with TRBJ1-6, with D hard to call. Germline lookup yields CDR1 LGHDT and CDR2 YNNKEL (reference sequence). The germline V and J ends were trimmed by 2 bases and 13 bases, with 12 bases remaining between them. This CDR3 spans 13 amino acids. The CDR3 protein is CASSQMRDRPLHF. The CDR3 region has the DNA TGTGCCAGCAGCCAAATGCGGGATCGGCCCCTCCACTTT.

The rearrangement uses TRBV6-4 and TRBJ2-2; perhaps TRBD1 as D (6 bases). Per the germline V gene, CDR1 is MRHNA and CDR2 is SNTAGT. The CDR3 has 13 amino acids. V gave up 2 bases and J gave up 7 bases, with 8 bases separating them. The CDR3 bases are TGTGCCAGCAGTGACACAGGGAACGGGGAGCTGTTTTTT. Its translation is CASSDTGNGELFF.

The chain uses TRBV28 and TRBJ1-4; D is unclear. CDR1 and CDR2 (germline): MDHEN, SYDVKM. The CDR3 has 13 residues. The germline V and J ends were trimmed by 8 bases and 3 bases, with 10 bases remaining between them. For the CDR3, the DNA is TGTGCCAGCTATCCCGGGTCTAATGAAAAACTGTTTTTT. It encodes CASYPGSNEKLFF. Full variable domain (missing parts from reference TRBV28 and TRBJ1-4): DVKVTQSSRYLVKRTGEKVFLECVQDMDHENMFWYRQDPGLGLRLIYFSYDVKMKEKGDIPEGYSVSREKKERFSLILESASTNQTSMYLCASYPGSNEKLFFGSGTQLSVL.

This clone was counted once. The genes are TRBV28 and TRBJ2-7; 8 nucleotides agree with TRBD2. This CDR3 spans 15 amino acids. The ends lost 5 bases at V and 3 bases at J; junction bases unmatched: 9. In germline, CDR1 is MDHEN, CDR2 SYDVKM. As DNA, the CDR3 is TGTGCCAGCAGTATAGACGGGACTAGATTCTACGAGCAGTACTTC. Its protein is CASSIDGTRFYEQYF.